What follows are 11 T cell receptor beta chains derived from one specimen sequenced in a study of blood T cell repertoires in COVID-19. Here immunoSEQ multiplex PCR was the method, and the copy in TCRdb shows in-frame clones only, minus some. The sample contains 100,000 or so clones, more than 70% of which appear only once. The sample comprised peripheral blood. Receptors originate from a woman in her 30s with acute or convalescent COVID-19.

V gene TRBV11-2 combines with J gene TRBJ2-3, with D uncertain. The CDR3 sequence is 14 residues long. The germline gives CDR1 SGHAT, CDR2 FQNNGV. V was cut by 5 bases and J by 0 bases, with 9 bases left in between. CDR3 protein: CASSQSASTDTQYF. The CDR3 DNA reads TGTGCCAGCAGCCAGAGCGCGAGCACAGATACGCAGTATTTT.

V and J are TRBV9 and TRBJ2-1; TRBD2 matches 11 bases. This CDR3 is 15 amino acids long. V lost 3 bases and J lost 5; bases outside the gene matches: 4. Per the germline V gene, CDR1 is SGDLS and CDR2 is YYNGEE. As DNA, the CDR3 is TGTGCCAGCAGCGCCGGGACTAGCGGTAACAATGAGCAGTTCTTC. Protein sequence: CASSAGTSGNNEQFF.

The V and J genes are TRBV27 and TRBJ2-1, with D perhaps TRBD1 (6 bases). CDR1 and CDR2 (germline): MNHEY, SMNVEV (reference sequence). The CDR3 totals 18 residues. The V and J ends lost 6 bases and 4 bases respectively, with 25 bases between them. The DNA for the CDR3 is TGTGCCAGCAGCCGAGAGGTGGGCCGACAGGACCTTTACAATGAGCAGTTCTTC. Its translation: CASSREVGRQDLYNEQFF.

This clone was seen a handful of times. The gene calls are TRBV4-1 and TRBJ2-2; D remains ambiguous. Per germline, CDR1 MGHRA and CDR2 YSYEKL. This CDR3 contains 13 residues. Trimming pared 1 base from V and 6 bases from J, leaving 6 bases between. The CDR3 sequence is CASSQVNPGELFF. CDR3 sequence (DNA): TGCGCCAGCAGCCAAGTTAATCCCGGGGAGCTGTTTTTT.

This chain connects TRBV7-3 to TRBJ1-1; TRBD1 agrees at 7 bases. CDR1 SGHTA and CDR2 FQGTGA come from the germline V gene. The CDR3 loop spans 12 amino acids. V was clipped by 4 bases and J by 7 bases; unmatched bases: 3. For the CDR3, the DNA is TGTGCCAGCAGCTCATGGACAGGTGAAGCTTTCTTT. Its protein is CASSSWTGEAFF.

The rearrangement joins TRBV4-1 to TRBJ1-2; D gene uncertain. CDR1 MGHRA and CDR2 YSYEKL come from the germline V gene. Trimming left V 2 bases short and J 6 bases short, with 13 bases between. The CDR3 runs to 14 residues. In DNA, the CDR3 is TGCGCCAGCAGCCAATCCCGACTGGCCGATGGCTACACCTTC. It yields the protein CASSQSRLADGYTF.

This chain links TRBV5-6 with TRBJ1-4, with TRBD1 identical over 8 bases. The CDR3 extends over 16 amino acids. The ends lost 2 bases at V and 3 bases at J; junction bases unmatched: 6. Germline CDR1 reads SGHDT; CDR2 reads YYEEEE. CDR3 protein: CASSFGWGQANEKLFF. For the CDR3, the DNA is TGTGCCAGCAGCTTTGGATGGGGACAGGCTAATGAAAAACTGTTTTTT.

The chain has TRBV6-5 and TRBJ2-2; weak D call: TRBD2 (5 bases). This CDR3 region has 15 residues. Germline V lookup: CDR1 MNHEY, CDR2 SVGAGI. The V and J ends lost 6 bases and 4 bases respectively, with 15 bases between them. The CDR3 region is CASRLDILSTGELFF. CDR3 DNA: TGTGCCAGCAGACTAGACATCCTGAGCACCGGGGAGCTGTTTTTT.

V and J are TRBV4-1 and TRBJ2-1; TRBD1 might be the D (6 bases). CDR1 and CDR2 (germline): MGHRA, YSYEKL. There are 18 residues in the CDR3. Trimming left V 1 base short and J 6 bases short, with 22 bases between. The CDR3 sequence is CASSQAPPQGSNPNEQFF. In DNA, the CDR3 is TGCGCCAGCAGCCAAGCCCCTCCCCAGGGGTCCAATCCCAATGAGCAGTTCTTC.

This clone was counted only a few times. CDR3 protein: CASSSYRTAGELFF. The DNA of the CDR3 is TGTGCCAGCAGTTCCTACCGGACAGCCGGGGAGCTGTTTTTT. V gene TRBV28 combines with J gene TRBJ2-2; D perhaps matches TRBD1 (6 bases). Trimming took 4 bases from V and 6 from J, leaving 12 bases between them. CDR3 length: 14 residues. Looked up from germline, CDR1 is MDHEN and CDR2 is SYDVKM.

This clone has just one count. J is TRBJ1-6 and V is TRBV28, with D possibly being TRBD1 (5 bases). Per the germline V gene, CDR1 is MDHEN and CDR2 is SYDVKM. V was shortened by 3 bases and J by 6 bases, with 18 bases between the two germline ends. This CDR3 spans 17 amino acids. DNA for the CDR3: TGTGCCAGCAGTTTGAGGTCGGCAGGGTGGATTAATTCACCCCTCCACTTT. It yields the protein CASSLRSAGWINSPLHF.